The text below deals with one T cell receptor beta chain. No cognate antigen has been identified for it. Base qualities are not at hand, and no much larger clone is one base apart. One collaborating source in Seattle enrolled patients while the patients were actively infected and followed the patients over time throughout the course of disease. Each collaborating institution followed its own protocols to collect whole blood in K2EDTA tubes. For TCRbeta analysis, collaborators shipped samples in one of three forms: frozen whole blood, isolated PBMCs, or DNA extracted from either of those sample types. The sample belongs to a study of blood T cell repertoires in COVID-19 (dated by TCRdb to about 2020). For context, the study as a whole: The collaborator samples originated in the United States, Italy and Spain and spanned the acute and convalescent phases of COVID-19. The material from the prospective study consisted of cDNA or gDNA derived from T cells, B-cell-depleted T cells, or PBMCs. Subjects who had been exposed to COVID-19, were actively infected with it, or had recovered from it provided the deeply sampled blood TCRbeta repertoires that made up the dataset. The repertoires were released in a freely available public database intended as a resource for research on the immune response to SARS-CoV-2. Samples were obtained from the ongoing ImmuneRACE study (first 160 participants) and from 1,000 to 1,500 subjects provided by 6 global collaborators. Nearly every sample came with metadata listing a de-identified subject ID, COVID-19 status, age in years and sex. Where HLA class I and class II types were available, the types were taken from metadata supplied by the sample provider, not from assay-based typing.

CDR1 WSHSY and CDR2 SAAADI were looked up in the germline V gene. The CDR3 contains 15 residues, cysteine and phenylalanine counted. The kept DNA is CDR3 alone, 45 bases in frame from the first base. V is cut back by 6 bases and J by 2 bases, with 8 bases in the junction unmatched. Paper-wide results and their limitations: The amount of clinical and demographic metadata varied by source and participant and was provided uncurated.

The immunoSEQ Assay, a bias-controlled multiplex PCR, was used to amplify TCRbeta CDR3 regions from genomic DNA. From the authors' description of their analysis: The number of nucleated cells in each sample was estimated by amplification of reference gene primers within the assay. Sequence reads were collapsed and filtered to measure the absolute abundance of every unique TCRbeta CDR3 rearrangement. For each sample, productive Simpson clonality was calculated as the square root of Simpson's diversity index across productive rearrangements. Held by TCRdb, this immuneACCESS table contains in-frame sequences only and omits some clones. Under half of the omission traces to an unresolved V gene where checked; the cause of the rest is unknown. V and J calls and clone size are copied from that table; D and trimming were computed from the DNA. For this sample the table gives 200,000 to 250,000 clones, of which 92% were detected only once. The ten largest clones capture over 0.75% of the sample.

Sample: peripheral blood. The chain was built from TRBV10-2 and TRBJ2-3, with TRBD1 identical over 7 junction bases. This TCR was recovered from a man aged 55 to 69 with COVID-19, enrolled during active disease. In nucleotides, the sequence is TGCGCCAGCAGGGGGTTGGACAGGATCACAGATACGCAGTATTTT. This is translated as CASRGLDRITDTQYF.